This is a list of T cell receptor beta chains from one sample in a study of cytotoxic CD8 clonotypes in ibrutinib-treated CLL. TCRdb keeps only in-frame clones here, not all; method: immunoSEQ multiplex PCR. The table records about 160,000 clones, roughly 80% of them present only once. The material was PBMCs, obtained after 12 months of ibrutinib treatment. Receptor source: a human donor with chronic lymphocytic leukemia. Both conserved end residues are part of each CDR3. A D gene is named only where the DNA matches it firmly. Where a row states a size, it is once, few, many or the class of an expanded clone; other rows omit it.

clone_size: NA; d_call: NA; v_call: TRBV28; j_call: TRBJ2-1; cdr3_nt: TGTGCCAGCAGCCAGACAAGAGGGCGGTACAATGAGCAGTTCTTC; cdr3_aa: CASSQTRGRYNEQFF
clone_size: NA; d_call: TRBD1; v_call: TRBV29-1; j_call: TRBJ2-5; cdr3_nt: TGCAGCACCAGAGGGACAGTGGGAGAGACCCAGTACTTC; cdr3_aa: CSTRGTVGETQYF
clone_size: NA; d_call: TRBD1; v_call: TRBV28; j_call: TRBJ1-2; cdr3_nt: TGTGCCAGCAGTTCCTTGGGACAGGGTCGATTCTATGGCTACACCTTC; cdr3_aa: CASSSLGQGRFYGYTF
clone_size: once; d_call: TRBD2; v_call: TRBV4-1; j_call: TRBJ2-3; cdr3_nt: TGCGCCAGCAGCCAAGATGTGGGGGGACTAGCGGGCACAGATACGCAGTATTTT; cdr3_aa: CASSQDVGGLAGTDTQYF
clone_size: NA; d_call: NA; v_call: TRBV7-9; j_call: TRBJ1-1; cdr3_nt: TGTGCCAGCAAGGGTCCCAAGAACACTGAAGCTTTCTTT; cdr3_aa: CASKGPKNTEAFF
clone_size: NA; d_call: NA; v_call: TRBV6-1; j_call: TRBJ2-4; cdr3_nt: TGTGCCAGCACGCAGTTTGCCAAAAACATTCAGTACTTC; cdr3_aa: CASTQFAKNIQYF
clone_size: NA; d_call: TRBD1; v_call: TRBV5-1; j_call: TRBJ2-7; cdr3_nt: TGCGCCAGCAGCGTTACGACAGGGTCCTACGAGCAGTACTTC; cdr3_aa: CASSVTTGSYEQYF
clone_size: NA; d_call: NA; v_call: TRBV9; j_call: TRBJ2-7; cdr3_nt: TGTGCCAGCAGCGTAGGGTGGGCCGGAGGCCCCTACGAGCAGTACTTC; cdr3_aa: CASSVGWAGGPYEQYF
clone_size: NA; d_call: NA; v_call: TRBV7-8; j_call: TRBJ1-2; cdr3_nt: TGTGCCAGCAGCTATTCCGGGGGGGCAAACTATGGCTACACCTTC; cdr3_aa: CASSYSGGANYGYTF
clone_size: NA; d_call: TRBD1; v_call: TRBV5-8; j_call: TRBJ2-6; cdr3_nt: TGTGCCAGCAGCTTGGGGGACAGGGCTGGGGCCAACGTCCTGACTTTC; cdr3_aa: CASSLGDRAGANVLTF
clone_size: NA; d_call: NA; v_call: TRBV4-2; j_call: TRBJ2-2; cdr3_nt: TGTGCCAGCAGCCGAGGGGCATTGGACACCGGGGAGCTGTTTTTT; cdr3_aa: CASSRGALDTGELFF
clone_size: NA; d_call: TRBD2; v_call: TRBV4-1; j_call: TRBJ2-3; cdr3_nt: TGCGCCAGCAGCCTCGGCGGCGGGGGGGCGCCAGATACGCAGTATTTT; cdr3_aa: CASSLGGGGAPDTQYF
clone_size: NA; d_call: TRBD1; v_call: TRBV28; j_call: TRBJ2-2; cdr3_nt: TGTGCCAGCAGTTCACCCACAGGGGGCTACGGCACCGGGGAGCTGTTTTTT; cdr3_aa: CASSSPTGGYGTGELFF
clone_size: NA; d_call: TRBD1; v_call: TRBV5-1; j_call: TRBJ2-5; cdr3_nt: TGCGCCAGCAGCTTGGGGACAGGGCTTCAAGAGACCCAGTACTTC; cdr3_aa: CASSLGTGLQETQYF
clone_size: NA; d_call: NA; v_call: TRBV19; j_call: TRBJ2-3; cdr3_nt: TGTGCCAGTAAGTCCATCGAACGGGGGCGTCGGGATACGCAGTATTTT; cdr3_aa: CASKSIERGRRDTQYF
clone_size: few; d_call: NA; v_call: TRBV4-2; j_call: TRBJ1-1; cdr3_nt: TGTGCCAGCAGCCAAGACCTCAGGCGTTGGCGCACTGAAGCTTTCTTT; cdr3_aa: CASSQDLRRWRTEAFF
clone_size: NA; d_call: NA; v_call: TRBV6-5; j_call: TRBJ2-3; cdr3_nt: TGTGCCAGCAGGGGAACTACGCAGTATTTT; cdr3_aa: CASRGTTQYF
clone_size: NA; d_call: TRBD2; v_call: TRBV10-2; j_call: TRBJ2-7; cdr3_nt: TGCGCCAGCATGGGAGGGCCGGGCGAGCAGTACTTC; cdr3_aa: CASMGGPGEQYF
clone_size: NA; d_call: NA; v_call: TRBV7-2; j_call: TRBJ1-3; cdr3_nt: TGTGCCAGCAGCTCTAGGGGCCAGGACACCATATATTTT; cdr3_aa: CASSSRGQDTIYF
clone_size: NA; d_call: NA; v_call: TRBV5-1; j_call: TRBJ2-5; cdr3_nt: TGCGCCAGCGCGACAGGCCCTGGGACCCAGTACTTC; cdr3_aa: CASATGPGTQYF
clone_size: NA; d_call: NA; v_call: TRBV5-4; j_call: TRBJ1-1; cdr3_nt: TGTGCCAGCAGCTTGGGGGGTGAGTTCGCTGAAGCTTTCTTT; cdr3_aa: CASSLGGEFAEAFF
clone_size: NA; d_call: NA; v_call: TRBV18; j_call: TRBJ1-2; cdr3_nt: TGTGCCAGCTCACCACCGGAAGGGTCTTACTATGGCTACACCTTC; cdr3_aa: CASSPPEGSYYGYTF
clone_size: few; d_call: NA; v_call: TRBV6-5; j_call: TRBJ1-4; cdr3_nt: TGTGCCAGCAGTTACTCGGGTGAAAAACTGTTTTTT; cdr3_aa: CASSYSGEKLFF
clone_size: NA; d_call: TRBD1; v_call: TRBV5-8; j_call: TRBJ2-7; cdr3_nt: TGTGCCAGCAGCCCCTGGGACAGGGGGCTCTACGAGCAGTACTTC; cdr3_aa: CASSPWDRGLYEQYF
clone_size: NA; d_call: TRBD2; v_call: TRBV7-9; j_call: TRBJ2-7; cdr3_nt: TGTGCCAGCAGCTACCCGGGACTAGCGGGGGCCTACGAGCAGTACTTC; cdr3_aa: CASSYPGLAGAYEQYF
clone_size: NA; d_call: NA; v_call: TRBV19; j_call: TRBJ1-4; cdr3_nt: TGTGCCAGTAAGGAGGGGCACTCCCAATTTTTTTGGAATGAAAAACTGTTTTTT; cdr3_aa: CASKEGHSQFFWNEKLFF
clone_size: NA; d_call: NA; v_call: TRBV18; j_call: TRBJ2-7; cdr3_nt: TGTGCCAGCTCACCACCGATGATGAGGTACGAGCAGTACTTC; cdr3_aa: CASSPPMMRYEQYF
clone_size: few; d_call: TRBD1; v_call: TRBV6-1; j_call: TRBJ2-7; cdr3_nt: TGTGCCAGCAGTGATCGGGGGGACAGGGCGAACTTC; cdr3_aa: CASSDRGDRANF
clone_size: NA; d_call: TRBD1; v_call: TRBV18; j_call: TRBJ2-3; cdr3_nt: TGTGCCAGCTCACCCCCGGACAGGGGTGGGATAGATACGCAGTATTTT; cdr3_aa: CASSPPDRGGIDTQYF
clone_size: NA; d_call: NA; v_call: TRBV10-2; j_call: TRBJ1-2; cdr3_nt: TGCGCCAGCAGTCGCAAGGGGGAGGACGGCTACACCTTC; cdr3_aa: CASSRKGEDGYTF
clone_size: few; d_call: NA; v_call: TRBV18; j_call: TRBJ2-7; cdr3_nt: TGTGCCAGCTCACCCCCGGGGATAAACGAGCAGTACTTC; cdr3_aa: CASSPPGINEQYF
clone_size: NA; d_call: NA; v_call: TRBV29-1; j_call: TRBJ2-5; cdr3_nt: TGCAGCGTTGAATTTGGGGCGCAAGAGACCCAGTACTTC; cdr3_aa: CSVEFGAQETQYF
clone_size: NA; d_call: NA; v_call: TRBV19; j_call: TRBJ2-7; cdr3_nt: TGTGCCAGTAGTACCTACAGTGACTCCTACGAGCAGTACTTC; cdr3_aa: CASSTYSDSYEQYF
clone_size: NA; d_call: NA; v_call: TRBV28; j_call: TRBJ2-3; cdr3_nt: TGTGCCAGCATGCGGATACCTAGCACAGATACGCAGTATTTT; cdr3_aa: CASMRIPSTDTQYF
clone_size: NA; d_call: NA; v_call: TRBV7-9; j_call: TRBJ1-2; cdr3_nt: TGTGCCAGCAGCACCGCCTTCACAGCTGCTAACTATGGCTACACCTTC; cdr3_aa: CASSTAFTAANYGYTF
clone_size: few; d_call: NA; v_call: TRBV15; j_call: TRBJ2-3; cdr3_nt: TGTGCCACCAGCAGAGATCGGCCGGGTGGAGACACGCAGTATTTT; cdr3_aa: CATSRDRPGGDTQYF
clone_size: once; d_call: NA; v_call: TRBV4-1; j_call: TRBJ1-5; cdr3_nt: TGCGCCAGCAGCCACCAAAGAGGAACAGATAATCAGCCCCAGCATTTT; cdr3_aa: CASSHQRGTDNQPQHF
clone_size: NA; d_call: TRBD1; v_call: TRBV5-8; j_call: TRBJ2-5; cdr3_nt: TGTGCCAGCAGACGGGACAGGGGGCCGGAGACCCAGTACTTC; cdr3_aa: CASRRDRGPETQYF
clone_size: NA; d_call: NA; v_call: TRBV2; j_call: TRBJ1-2; cdr3_nt: TGTGCCAGCATTTCCCCGGGCGCCACGGGTGGCTACACCTTC; cdr3_aa: CASISPGATGGYTF
clone_size: NA; d_call: TRBD1; v_call: TRBV11-2; j_call: TRBJ1-4; cdr3_nt: TGTGCCAGCAGCCCCAGGACAGGCGCAACTAATGAAAAACTGTTTTTT; cdr3_aa: CASSPRTGATNEKLFF
clone_size: NA; d_call: NA; v_call: TRBV6-6; j_call: TRBJ2-3; cdr3_nt: TGTGCCAGTTGGGGCATGAGTAAGGTAGATACGCAGTATTTT; cdr3_aa: CASWGMSKVDTQYF
clone_size: NA; d_call: NA; v_call: TRBV7-2; j_call: TRBJ2-1; cdr3_nt: TGTGCCAGCAGCCTGAGGGGTGCGGGCGACTCCTACAATGAGCAGTTCTTC; cdr3_aa: CASSLRGAGDSYNEQFF
clone_size: NA; d_call: NA; v_call: TRBV7-9; j_call: TRBJ1-5; cdr3_nt: TGTGCCAGCAGCGGCGAGTGGGGGGCTAGCAATCAGCCCCAGCATTTT; cdr3_aa: CASSGEWGASNQPQHF
clone_size: NA; d_call: NA; v_call: TRBV4-2; j_call: TRBJ2-3; cdr3_nt: TGTGCCAGCAGCCAAGACCCCCCGAGTAGCAGAAGCACAGATACGCAGTATTTT; cdr3_aa: CASSQDPPSSRSTDTQYF
clone_size: NA; d_call: NA; v_call: TRBV7-9; j_call: TRBJ1-5; cdr3_nt: TGTGCCAGCAGCTTAGTAGGAGGGGGTGATCAGCCCCAGCATTTT; cdr3_aa: CASSLVGGGDQPQHF
clone_size: NA; d_call: NA; v_call: TRBV4-3; j_call: TRBJ2-1; cdr3_nt: TGCGCCAGCAGCCTAGAATCCTACAATGAGCAGTTCTTC; cdr3_aa: CASSLESYNEQFF
clone_size: NA; d_call: NA; v_call: TRBV6-1; j_call: TRBJ2-7; cdr3_nt: TGTGCCAGCTTCGGGAGCTCCTACGAGCAGTACTTC; cdr3_aa: CASFGSSYEQYF
clone_size: once; d_call: NA; v_call: TRBV5-1; j_call: TRBJ1-3; cdr3_nt: TGCGCCAGCAGCTTGGGATCGGGAATCGGAAACACCATATATTTT; cdr3_aa: CASSLGSGIGNTIYF
clone_size: NA; d_call: TRBD2; v_call: TRBV18; j_call: TRBJ2-2; cdr3_nt: TGTGCCAGCTCACCGCGACGGGGGGTCGGGGAGCTGTTTTTT; cdr3_aa: CASSPRRGVGELFF
clone_size: NA; d_call: TRBD2; v_call: TRBV7-9; j_call: TRBJ2-5; cdr3_nt: TGTGCCAGCAGCGGAGCGGGACTAGCGGGAGTCGAGACCCAGTACTTC; cdr3_aa: CASSGAGLAGVETQYF
clone_size: NA; d_call: NA; v_call: TRBV6-4; j_call: TRBJ2-2; cdr3_nt: TGTGCCAGCAGTGACAGGGACACCGGGGAGCTGTTTTTT; cdr3_aa: CASSDRDTGELFF
clone_size: NA; d_call: TRBD2; v_call: TRBV5-4; j_call: TRBJ2-7; cdr3_nt: TGTGCCAGCAGCTTGATGCCTAGCGGGAGGACGTCCTACGAGCAGTACTTC; cdr3_aa: CASSLMPSGRTSYEQYF
clone_size: NA; d_call: NA; v_call: TRBV6-5; j_call: TRBJ1-2; cdr3_nt: TGTGCCAGCAGTTACTCTAGTCGCGAAGGCTACACCTTC; cdr3_aa: CASSYSSREGYTF
clone_size: NA; d_call: TRBD1; v_call: TRBV28; j_call: TRBJ1-2; cdr3_nt: TGTGCCAGCAGTTGGGACAGCTATGGCTACACCTTC; cdr3_aa: CASSWDSYGYTF
clone_size: NA; d_call: NA; v_call: TRBV9; j_call: TRBJ1-1; cdr3_nt: TGTGCCAGCAGCGGGGGGGAACAGGTCCGGCTGAACACTGAAGCTTTCTTT; cdr3_aa: CASSGGEQVRLNTEAFF
clone_size: few; d_call: NA; v_call: TRBV7-2; j_call: TRBJ2-5; cdr3_nt: TGTGCCAGCAGCTTAGCGTCCCTTGCAGAAGTGGGTGACCAGTACTTC; cdr3_aa: CASSLASLAEVGDQYF
clone_size: NA; d_call: NA; v_call: TRBV5-4; j_call: TRBJ1-4; cdr3_nt: TGTGCCAGCAGCCCACGGACTGGGACTAATGAAAAACTGTTTTTT; cdr3_aa: CASSPRTGTNEKLFF
clone_size: NA; d_call: TRBD2; v_call: TRBV18; j_call: TRBJ2-5; cdr3_nt: TGTGCCAGCTCACCATGGACTACAGCGGGAGGGCTTGAGACCCAGTACTTC; cdr3_aa: CASSPWTTAGGLETQYF
clone_size: NA; d_call: TRBD2; v_call: TRBV28; j_call: TRBJ2-7; cdr3_nt: TGTGCCAGCAGTTTAGGGGGACTACCTCCCTACGAGCAGTACTTC; cdr3_aa: CASSLGGLPPYEQYF
clone_size: few; d_call: NA; v_call: TRBV5-1; j_call: TRBJ1-2; cdr3_nt: TGCGCCAGCAGCTTCGGCGCGATCAGGAGATCTAACTATGGCTACACCTTC; cdr3_aa: CASSFGAIRRSNYGYTF